This record concerns one T cell receptor (beta chain) sequence. Its cognate antigen is unknown. Trimming removed 2 bases at V and 5 bases at J, with 9 bases between. The CDR3 has 13 amino acids. This record comes from a study of CD8 T cells in ankylosing spondylitis. Via MiXCR, TCRdb re-called the 5' RACE reads, giving one row per CDR3 protein. The sample consists of about 360,000 distinct CDR3 sequences, roughly 20% of them appearing once. Study outcomes and limitations: Peripheral blood samples showed relatively rare disease-linked clones, and these clones were CD8+. Disease-linked clones reportedly showed significant enrichment in matched ankylosing spondylitis synovial fluid.

This clonotype originated in a male donor with ankylosing spondylitis or in good health (not recorded which). Sequencing was carried out using blood, either unsorted or a sorted T cell fraction (not recorded which). The rearrangement joins TRBV12-3 or TRBV12-4 to TRBJ2-5, with D perhaps matching TRBD1 or TRBD2 (5 bases each). The CDR3 DNA sequence: TGTGCCAGCAGTTTACGTTGGGGGGAGACCCAGTACTTC. It codes for CASSLRWGETQYF.